Presented here are 22 T cell receptor beta chains from one specimen sequenced in a study of OX40 agonist ivuxolimab in advanced cancers. Some clones are missing from TCRdb's copy, which holds only in-frame ones; the method was immunoSEQ multiplex PCR. The sample consists of 50,000 or so clones, 80% to 95% of them appearing once. Sequenced here: CD4+ or CD8+ T cells sorted from blood, sampled in a trial of the OX40 agonist ivuxolimab. These TCRs come from an adult with an advanced solid tumor such as melanoma, head and neck, liver or kidney cancer.

The J gene is TRBJ2-7, the V gene TRBV7-9; 7 bases match TRBD2. V was pared by 1 base and J by 1 base, with 4 bases of the junction left unmatched. The CDR3 is made up of 15 amino acids. Germline loops: CDR1 SEHNR, CDR2 FQNEAQ (reference sequence). Here the CDR3 reads CASSLVSSGSYEQYF. In DNA, the CDR3 is TGTGCCAGCAGCTTAGTGTCTAGCGGATCCTACGAGCAGTACTTC. Complete variable domain (other parts from reference TRBV7-9 and TRBJ2-7): DTGVSQNPRHKITKRGQNVTFRCDPISEHNRLYWYRQTLGQGPEFLTYFQNEAQLEKSRLLSDRFSAERPKGSFSTLEIQRTEQGDSAMYLCASSLVSSGSYEQYFGPGTRLTVT.

In this sample, this clone turned up once. The chain links TRBV9 to TRBJ2-2; D remains ambiguous. The CDR3 covers 15 residues. From germline, CDR1 is SGDLS and CDR2 YYNGEE. Trimming took 0 bases from V and 4 from J, leaving 10 bases between them. CDR3 loop: CASSVEGALTGELFF. CDR3 in DNA: TGTGCCAGCAGCGTAGAGGGTGCGCTCACCGGGGAGCTGTTTTTT.

This rearrangement joins TRBV21-1 to TRBJ2-4; the table names TRBD1, a call not compared with the DNA. TRBV21-1 is annotated as a pseudogene. The CDR3 contains 16 residues. The CDR3 DNA sequence: TGTGCCAGCAGCAAAGCGCGACAGCCAGCCAAAAACATTCAGTACTTC. Protein sequence: CASSKARQPAKNIQYF.

The chain recombines TRBV7-6 with TRBJ2-7; D perhaps matches TRBD2 (5 bases). This CDR3 spans 15 amino acids. With 1 base removed from V and 5 bases from J, the gap between germline ends came to 15 bases. Germline V CDR1 and CDR2: SGHVS, FNYEAQ. CDR3 residues: CASSLGPGSLDEQYF. In DNA, the CDR3 is TGTGCCAGCAGCTTAGGACCGGGATCGTTGGACGAGCAGTACTTC.

This sequence joins TRBV6-5 and TRBJ2-7; 7 bases agree with TRBD2. CDR3 length: 15 amino acids. Germline V CDR1 and CDR2: MNHEY, SVGAGI. J gave up 1 base and V 9 bases, and 12 bases lay outside the gene matches. CDR3 amino acids: CASGKERGRSYEQYF. CDR3 DNA sequence: TGTGCCAGTGGAAAGGAGCGGGGCAGATCCTACGAGCAGTACTTC.

The CDR3: CASSLPPPGEFDGYTF. CDR3 in DNA: TGCGCCAGCAGCCTCCCCCCTCCGGGGGAGTTCGATGGCTACACCTTC. The rearrangement uses TRBV5-1 and TRBJ1-2, with a tentative D call TRBD1 (5 bases). Trimming cost V 4 bases and J 6 bases, with 22 bases left between them. Germline CDR1 reads SGHRS; CDR2 reads YFSETQ. The CDR3 sequence is 16 residues long. Complete variable domain (other parts from reference TRBV5-1 and TRBJ1-2): KAGVTQTPRYLIKTRGQQVTLSCSPISGHRSVSWYQQTPGQGLQFLFEYFSETQRNKGNFPGRFSGRQFSNSRSEMNVSTLELGDSALYLCASSLPPPGEFDGYTFGSGTRLTVV.

This clone showed up just once. This chain joins TRBV4-3 and TRBJ2-7; no reliable D call. V lost 4 bases to trimming and J lost 7 bases, with 14 bases between them. The germline V gene encodes CDR1 LGHNA and CDR2 YSLEER. CDR3 length: 13 residues. CDR3 sequence: CASSPWFPGEQYF. The CDR3, as DNA: TGCGCCAGCAGCCCTTGGTTCCCAGGTGAGCAGTACTTC.

The rearrangement uses TRBV27 and TRBJ2-3; TRBD2 agrees at 10 bases. CDR3 length: 18 amino acids. V lost 7 bases and J lost 0; bases outside the gene matches: 13. Germline CDR1 MNHEY, CDR2 SMNVEV (reference sequence). The DNA for the CDR3 is TGTGCCAGCACAAGCGGGCTAGCGGGAGACGCTAGCACAGATACGCAGTATTTT. Amino acid sequence: CASTSGLAGDASTDTQYF.

The V and J genes are TRBV6-1 and TRBJ2-7; D is undetermined. The CDR3 spans 15 residues. V gave up 0 bases and J gave up 2 bases, with 11 bases separating them. The V gene's germline CDR1 is MNHNS and CDR2 SASEGT. CDR3 DNA sequence: TGTGCCAGCAGTGAAGCGGGGAACGGAGCCTACGAGCAGTACTTC. As protein: CASSEAGNGAYEQYF.

CDR3 DNA sequence: TGCGCCAGCAGCTTGGGACAGGGCATCCACAATGAGCAGTTCTTC. Translation gives CASSLGQGIHNEQFF. The chain uses TRBV5-1 and TRBJ2-1, with 7 bases fitting TRBD1. Germline V gene sequence: CDR1 SGHRS, CDR2 YFSETQ. The ends lost 0 bases at V and 5 bases at J; junction bases unmatched: 5. The CDR3 is 15 residues long.

This sequence joins TRBV19 and TRBJ1-1; D is possibly TRBD1 (6 bases). Trimming removed 4 bases from V and 5 bases from J, with 14 bases in between. Germline-derived CDR1 and CDR2 are LNHDA and SQIVND (reference sequence). CDR3 length: 14 residues. CDR3 sequence: CASSSTGPGTEAFF. As DNA, the CDR3 is TGTGCCAGTAGTAGTACAGGGCCCGGGACTGAAGCTTTCTTT. The full variable domain, completed using reference TRBV19 and TRBJ1-1, is DGGITQSPKYLFRKEGQNVTLSCEQNLNHDAMYWYRQDPGQGLRLIYYSQIVNDFQKGDIAEGYSVSREKKESFPLTVTSAQKNPTAFYLCASSSTGPGTEAFFGQGTRLTVV.

The chain employs TRBV18 and TRBJ1-5; no firm D call. The V gene's germline CDR1 is KGHSH and CDR2 LQKENI. The ends were cut back, 3 bases at V and 7 bases at J, with 10 bases in the middle. The CDR3 extends over 13 amino acids. The CDR3 DNA sequence: TGTGCCAGCTCACCGGAGGGATGGCAGCCCCAGCATTTT. Translating gives CASSPEGWQPQHF.

This clone showed up just once. The chain has TRBV9 and TRBJ1-1, with D tentatively TRBD1 (6 bases). V was clipped by 3 bases and J by 5 bases, with 20 bases between them. From germline, CDR1 is SGDLS and CDR2 YYNGEE. The CDR3 length is 16 residues. CDR3 sequence (DNA): TGTGCCAGCAGCGACCATTTGGGGGCAGGGGATACTGAAGCTTTCTTT. This codes for CASSDHLGAGDTEAFF.

The V and J genes are TRBV4-1 and TRBJ2-1; 7 bases fit TRBD2. Losses at the gene ends were 2 bases for V and 8 bases for J; bases not matched to a gene: 9. Germline lookup yields CDR1 MGHRA and CDR2 YSYEKL. There are 15 residues in the CDR3. CDR3 region: CASSQRAAGRDEQFF. The CDR3 DNA reads TGCGCCAGCAGCCAACGGGCGGCAGGGAGGGATGAGCAGTTCTTC.

This clone occurred once. The chain carries TRBV27 and TRBJ2-5; D gene ambiguous. There are 14 residues in the CDR3. CDR1 MNHEY and CDR2 SMNVEV come from the germline V gene (reference sequence). V dropped 6 bases and J dropped 4 bases, with 15 bases sitting between them. The CDR3 loop is CASRNLVFGETQYF. In nucleotides, the CDR3 is TGTGCCAGCAGAAATTTGGTATTCGGAGAGACCCAGTACTTC.

The CDR3 DNA reads as TGCAGCGTTGCTCTAGGGATGGCAAAAAACATTCAGTACTTC. Amino acid sequence: CSVALGMAKNIQYF. The V call is TRBV29-1, the J call TRBJ2-4; unclear D gene. V lost 4 bases and J lost 4, with 14 bases in between. Germline-derived CDR1 and CDR2 are SQVTM and ANQGSEA. The CDR3 consists of 14 residues.

The CDR3 nucleotides are TGTGCCAGCAGCTCAGGGGCAGGGCGAGGCGATGGCTACACCTTC. It is translated as CASSSGAGRGDGYTF. The chain combines TRBV13 with TRBJ1-2, with D perhaps TRBD1 (6 bases). CDR3 size: 15 residues. V dropped 4 bases and J dropped 6 bases, with 18 bases sitting between them. In germline, CDR1 is PRHDT, CDR2 FYEKMQ (reference sequence).

A single count supports this clone. V gene TRBV7-2 combines with J gene TRBJ2-3, with 7 positions matching TRBD1. The germline CDR1 and CDR2 sequences are SGHTA and FQGNSA. This CDR3 is built from 14 residues. Trimming cost V 4 bases and J 3 bases; bases outside gene matches: 4. CDR3 region: CASSSWDSTDTQYF. The CDR3, as DNA: TGTGCCAGCAGCTCATGGGACAGTACAGATACGCAGTATTTT.

This clone was observed once. This chain uses TRBV11-3 with TRBJ2-1, with 13 positions matching TRBD2. The J segment lost 10 bases and the V segment lost 4 bases, leaving 7 bases of the junction unmatched. Looked up from germline, CDR1 is SGHNT and CDR2 is YENEEA. The CDR3 loop spans 15 amino acids. CDR3 loop: CASSSGLAGTIEQFF. The DNA for the CDR3 is TGTGCCAGCAGCTCGGGACTAGCGGGGACTATCGAGCAGTTCTTC.

The genes are TRBV9 and TRBJ1-2, with TRBD1 identical over 7 bases. This CDR3 spans 16 amino acids. With 0 bases clipped from V and 5 bases from J, the junction kept 10 bases outside the gene matches. Germline CDR1 reads SGDLS; CDR2 reads YYNGEE. Written as DNA, the CDR3 is TGTGCCAGCAGCGTAGAAGAAAGAGGGGGCGGGTATGGCTACACCTTC. This codes for CASSVEERGGGYGYTF.

The V and J genes are TRBV27 and TRBJ1-1; 9 nucleotides align to TRBD1. With 2 bases clipped from V and 5 bases from J, the junction kept 15 bases outside the gene matches. CDR1 is MNHEY, CDR2 SMNVEV, per germline (reference sequence). The CDR3 is made up of 18 amino acids. The CDR3 bases are TGTGCCAGCAGTTTAGGGTCCACCGGGACAGGGTCTTGGACTGAAGCTTTCTTT. It encodes CASSLGSTGTGSWTEAFF.

The chain employs TRBV28 and TRBJ1-4; unclear D gene. This CDR3 has 12 amino acids. V was pared by 6 bases and J by 6 bases, with 8 bases between. Per germline, CDR1 MDHEN and CDR2 SYDVKM. As DNA, the CDR3 is TGTGCCAGCAGGATCCGTGATGAAAAACTGTTTTTT. Its protein product is CASRIRDEKLFF.